Listed here are 4 T cell receptor beta chains from one sample, sequenced in a study of T cells expressing NK-cell markers. TCRdb reprocessed the 5' RACE reads, keeping one entry per CDR3 protein, no DNA. This repertoire comprises 350,000 to 400,000 distinct CDR3 sequences; its ten largest clones make up roughly 10%. Sequenced material: blood T cells: a sorted CD56 or NKG2C T cell subset, CD4+ or CD8+ T cells, or bulk PBMC T cells (not recorded which). Receptor source: a woman in her 50s in good health.

The genes are TRBV20-1 and TRBJ2-1. Germline V CDR1 and CDR2: DFQATT, SNEGSKA (reference sequence). The CDR3 runs 12 residues. The CDR3 protein is CSARDLSYEQFF.

This chain connects TRBV4-1 to TRBJ2-2; TCRdb names TRBD2, which stays unverified in the absence of DNA. CDR1 and CDR2 (germline): MGHRA, YSYEKL. This CDR3 contains 15 residues. CDR3 region: CASSQAVTSAGELFF.

This chain uses TRBV7-8 with TRBJ2-5. This CDR3 has 15 residues. The germline V gene encodes CDR1 SGHVS and CDR2 FQNEAQ. The CDR3: CASSLGVATKETQYF. Based on the CDR3 plus reference TRBV7-8 and TRBJ2-5, the full variable domain is GAGVSQSPRYKVAKRGQDVALRCDPISGHVSLFWYQQALGQGPEFLTYFQNEAQLDKSGLPSDRFFAERPEGSVSTLKIQRTQQEDSAVYLCASSLGVATKETQYFGPGTRLLVL.

The chain employs TRBV11-2 and TRBJ2-3; checking the TCRdb D call of TRBD1 is not possible without DNA. Looked up from germline, CDR1 is SGHAT and CDR2 is FQNNGV. The CDR3 is 16 residues long. The CDR3 sequence: CASSLNLGGNTDTQYF.